The 7 T cell receptor beta chains given below trace back to one sample, sequenced in a study of neurological immune-mediated disorders. TCRdb reanalysed the 5' RACE reads using MiXCR and keeps one entry per CDR3 protein. The data hold 87,000 or so distinct CDR3 sequences, with 3% to 4% observed a single time. The source material was PBMCs. The receptors derive from a woman aged 45-59 years with multiple sclerosis.

This clonotype was counted at least ten times. The chain couples TRBV3-1 to TRBJ1-2; tentatively, D is TRBD1 (5 bases). This CDR3 contains 16 residues. Trimming removed 0 bases at V and 2 bases at J, with 13 bases between. CDR1 is LGHDT and CDR2 is YNNKEL in the germline V gene (reference sequence). The CDR3 region has the DNA TGTGCCAGCAGCCAAGATGGTGTCAGGGCCAACTATGGCTACACCTTC. It encodes CASSQDGVRANYGYTF.

There are many counts of this clonotype. The chain combines TRBV6-2 or TRBV6-3 with TRBJ1-1; unclear D gene. The CDR3 covers 15 residues. V lost 7 bases, J lost 1 base, and 16 bases lay in between. CDR1 and CDR2 (germline): MNHEY, SVGEGT. The CDR3 loop reads CASTFHGGTNTEAFF. DNA of the CDR3: TGTGCCAGCACCTTCCACGGAGGTACGAACACTGAAGCTTTCTTT.

This clonotype was observed many times. This chain links TRBV20-1 with TRBJ2-3; a possible D gene is TRBD2 (7 bases). There are 16 residues in the CDR3. Germline CDR1 and CDR2: DFQATT and SNEGSKA (reference sequence). Trimming left V 6 bases short and J 2 bases short, with 21 bases between. The DNA for the CDR3 is TGCAGTGCCCCGGTTGGGGGGGGCCGATCCACAGATACGCAGTATTTT. Translating it yields CSAPVGGGRSTDTQYF.

This clonotype showed up just a few times. The chain has TRBV20-1 and TRBJ1-1, with 9 positions matching TRBD1. The CDR3 consists of 13 residues. V dropped 1 base and J dropped 8; count of bases not matched to a gene: 5. From germline, CDR1 is DFQATT and CDR2 SNEGSKA (reference sequence). The CDR3 spells CSARVTGGPEAFF. For the CDR3, the DNA is TGCAGTGCTAGAGTCACAGGGGGCCCCGAAGCTTTCTTT.

As regards this clonotype: A much larger clone is a single base away; this may be a read error. V is TRBV12-3 or TRBV12-4 and J is TRBJ2-5; 7 bases agree with TRBD2. The CDR3 contains 13 residues. The CDR3 DNA follows: TGTGCCAGCAGTTTCCGGGCGGGAGAGAACCAGTACTTC. This translates into CASSFRAGENQYF.

This clonotype was seen at least ten times. The chain has TRBV7-6 and TRBJ1-5; D unresolved. The V and J ends lost 5 bases and 0 bases respectively, with 5 bases between them. This CDR3 has 13 residues. Looked up from germline, CDR1 is SGHVS and CDR2 is FNYEAQ. CDR3 nucleotide sequence: TGTGCCAGCAGCACCTATAGCAATCAGCCCCAGCATTTT. Translation gives CASSTYSNQPQHF.

This clonotype was observed a handful of times. This chain connects TRBV20-1 to TRBJ2-1, with 11 bases that match TRBD2. J lost 4 bases, V lost 3 bases, and 5 bases had no gene match. The V gene's germline CDR1 is DFQATT and CDR2 SNEGSKA (reference sequence). This CDR3 has 15 amino acids. The CDR3 spells CSASDSGGAYNEQFF. In DNA, the CDR3 is TGCAGTGCTAGCGATAGCGGGGGGGCGTACAATGAGCAGTTCTTC.